The 14 T cell receptor beta chains below come from one sample, sequenced in a study of T cell repertoires in cytomegalovirus infection. No antigen has been identified for these receptors. TCRdb recomputed calls from the reads with MiXCR, one row per CDR3 protein. Of 400,000 to 600,000 distinct CDR3 sequences in the sample, approximately 40% are singletons; the top ten hold approximately 40%. This specimen consisted of cultured PBMCs, obtained from culture after CMV antigen stimulation. All receptors come from a human donor in good health (CMV status not recorded). Some clones in this sample may be carry-over from other donors' samples.

V is TRBV6-2 or TRBV6-3 and J is TRBJ2-3; 11 bases match TRBD2. V trimming: 2 bases; J trimming: 0 bases; junction bases outside the gene matches: 10. The CDR3 length is 19 residues. Germline V gene data show CDR1 as MNHEY and CDR2 as SVGEGT. CDR3 residues: CASSYPPGLAEPSTDTQYF. The CDR3 DNA sequence: TGTGCCAGCAGTTACCCTCCGGGACTAGCGGAACCAAGCACAGATACGCAGTATTTT.

The chain couples TRBV2 to TRBJ1-1, with 8 bases that match TRBD1. Germline CDR1 and CDR2: SNHLY and FYNNEI. CDR3 length equals 18 residues. The trim removed 2 bases at V and 0 bases at J, leaving 11 bases unmatched. CDR3 bases: TGTGCCAGCAGTGAACGGAGGTGGACAGGGTGGATGAACACTGAAGCTTTCTTT. Protein: CASSERRWTGWMNTEAFF.

V is TRBV6-8 and J is TRBJ2-5; TRBD1 aligns across 7 bases. J gave up 1 base and V 6 bases, and 5 bases lay outside the gene matches. Germline loops: CDR1 MNHGY, CDR2 SAAAGT. The CDR3 is made up of 14 amino acids. CDR3 coding DNA: TGTGCCAGCAGACCCAGGGGGACCCAAGAGACCCAGTACTTC. It codes for CASRPRGTQETQYF.

This clonotype was observed a handful of times. The chain joins TRBV7-6 to TRBJ2-7; the D is unclear. The germline gives CDR1 SGHVS, CDR2 FNYEAQ. Trimming removed 2 bases from V and 2 bases from J, with 7 bases in between. The CDR3 runs to 13 residues. CDR3 bases: TGTGCCAGCAGCTTACAAATTACCTACGAGCAGTACTTC. Its protein product is CASSLQITYEQYF.

This clonotype was recorded a few times. The rearrangement uses TRBV7-6 and TRBJ2-5, with 8 nucleotides matching TRBD2. The V segment lost 1 base and the J segment 7 bases; nucleotides outside the gene matches: 8. CDR1 and CDR2 from the germline V gene are SGHVS and FNYEAQ. The CDR3 is made up of 15 amino acids. CDR3 nucleotides: TGTGCCAGCAGCTTAGTTCCGGGGCTAGCGGGGACCCAGTACTTC. Translation: CASSLVPGLAGTQYF.

The chain joins TRBV20-1 to TRBJ2-3; D remains ambiguous. There are 12 residues in the CDR3. V gave up 7 bases and J gave up 0 bases, with 8 bases separating them. The germline CDR1 and CDR2 sequences are DFQATT and SNEGSKA (reference sequence). The CDR3 DNA reads as TGCAGTGTTGGCAGTAGCACAGATACGCAGTATTTT. Amino acid sequence: CSVGSSTDTQYF.

J is TRBJ1-1 and V is TRBV7-9; D ambiguous. The germline V and J ends were trimmed by 5 bases and 7 bases, with 11 bases remaining between them. The CDR3 covers 12 residues. Germline assignment: CDR1 SEHNR and CDR2 FQNEAQ (reference sequence). The CDR3 region is CASSLRADEAFF. CDR3 nucleotide sequence: TGTGCCAGCAGCCTTAGAGCCGATGAAGCTTTCTTT.

This chain joins TRBV11-3 and TRBJ2-7; D is perhaps TRBD1 or TRBD2 (5 bases each). V was pared by 1 base and J by 4 bases, with 11 bases between. Germline V gives CDR1 SGHNT, CDR2 YENEEA. This CDR3 has 14 residues. Here the CDR3 reads CASSLAGTHYEQYF. CDR3 in DNA: TGTGCCAGCAGCTTAGCCGGGACGCATTACGAGCAGTACTTC.

The chain is built from TRBV19 and TRBJ2-5, with D perhaps given as TRBD1 or TRBD2 (5 bases each). The CDR3 sequence is 13 residues long. With 5 bases removed from V and 5 bases from J, the gap between germline ends came to 12 bases. Germline CDR1 is LNHDA and CDR2 is SQIVND (reference sequence). Written as DNA, the CDR3 is TGTGCCAGTAGTGAGGGGAGTGATGAGACCCAGTACTTC. It codes for CASSEGSDETQYF.

The CDR3, as DNA: TGTGCCAGCACCACGCGGGCTAACTCCCGTGAAGCTTTCTTT. Translation gives CASTTRANSREAFF. The chain recombines TRBV6-6 with TRBJ1-1, with no clear D. The germline V gene encodes CDR1 MNHNY and CDR2 SVGAGI (reference sequence). V lost 7 bases, J lost 7 bases, and 19 bases lay in between. The CDR3 has 14 residues.

The genes are TRBV6-1 and TRBJ1-2; possible D gene TRBD1, 5 bases. Germline CDR1 reads MNHNS; CDR2 reads SASEGT. V was trimmed by 3 bases and J by 5 bases, leaving 13 bases between them. The CDR3 spans 14 residues. Here the CDR3 DNA reads TGTGCCAGCAGTGAGGGACGCGGTGTATATGGCTACACCTTC. The encoded protein is CASSEGRGVYGYTF.

V is TRBV20-1 and J is TRBJ1-6, with 10 bases fitting TRBD1. The CDR3 loop spans 15 amino acids. Germline V gives CDR1 DFQATT, CDR2 SNEGSKA (reference sequence). V shed 5 bases, J shed 5 bases, and the junction held 6 bases outside the gene matches. The DNA of the CDR3 is TGCAGTGCTCTCTCGGGGACAGGGGATAATTCACCCCTCCACTTT. Encoded protein: CSALSGTGDNSPLHF.

V usage is TRBV4-1 and J usage is TRBJ2-1; TRBD2 agrees at 8 bases. Trimming at V came to 4 bases and at J to 6 bases, leaving 11 bases not matched to a gene. The CDR3 loop spans 16 amino acids. Germline-derived CDR1 and CDR2 are MGHRA and YSYEKL. The DNA for the CDR3 is TGCGCCAGCAGCCCTGGAGGGCGGGGGGTAGGCAATGAGCAGTTCTTC. Translated: CASSPGGRGVGNEQFF.

This clonotype was seen ten or more times. V and J are TRBV7-8 and TRBJ2-3; a possible D gene is TRBD2 (6 bases). Trimming shortened V by 3 bases and J by 3 bases, and 16 bases separated the two germline ends. CDR3 length: 16 amino acids. Looked up from germline, CDR1 is SGHVS and CDR2 is FQNEAQ. The CDR3 DNA sequence: TGTGCCAGCAGCTTTCCGCGGGGTGCAGTTACAGATACGCAGTATTTT. Its translation: CASSFPRGAVTDTQYF. Full variable domain (missing parts from reference TRBV7-8 and TRBJ2-3): GAGVSQSPRYKVAKRGQDVALRCDPISGHVSLFWYQQALGQGPEFLTYFQNEAQLDKSGLPSDRFFAERPEGSVSTLKIQRTQQEDSAVYLCASSFPRGAVTDTQYFGPGTRLTVL.